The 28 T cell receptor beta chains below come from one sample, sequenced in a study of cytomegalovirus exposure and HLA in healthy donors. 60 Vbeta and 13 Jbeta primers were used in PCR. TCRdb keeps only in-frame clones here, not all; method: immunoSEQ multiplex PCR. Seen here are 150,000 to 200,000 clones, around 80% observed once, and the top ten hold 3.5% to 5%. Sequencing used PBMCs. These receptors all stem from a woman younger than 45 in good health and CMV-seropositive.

In DNA, the CDR3 is TGTGCCAGTGGGAGGGAGGTTGGAGAGACCCAGTACTTC. Translated, it gives CASGREVGETQYF. The genes are TRBV19 and TRBJ2-5; TRBD2 matches at 7 bases. With 8 bases clipped from V and 4 bases from J, the junction kept 7 bases outside the gene matches. From germline, CDR1 is LNHDA and CDR2 SQIVND (reference sequence). The CDR3 is 13 residues long.

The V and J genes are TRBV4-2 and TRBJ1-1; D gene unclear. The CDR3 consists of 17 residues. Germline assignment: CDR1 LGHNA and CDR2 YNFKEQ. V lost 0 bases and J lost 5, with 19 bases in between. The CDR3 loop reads CASSQDPSGSWRTEAFF. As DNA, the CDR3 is TGTGCCAGCAGCCAAGATCCCTCAGGCTCATGGAGGACTGAAGCTTTCTTT.

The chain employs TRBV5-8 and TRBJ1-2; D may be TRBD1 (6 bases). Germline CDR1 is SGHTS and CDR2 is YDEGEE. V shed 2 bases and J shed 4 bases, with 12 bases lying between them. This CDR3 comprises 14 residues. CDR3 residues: CASSFGTSRYGYTF. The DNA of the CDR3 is TGTGCCAGCAGCTTCGGGACATCTCGCTATGGCTACACCTTC.

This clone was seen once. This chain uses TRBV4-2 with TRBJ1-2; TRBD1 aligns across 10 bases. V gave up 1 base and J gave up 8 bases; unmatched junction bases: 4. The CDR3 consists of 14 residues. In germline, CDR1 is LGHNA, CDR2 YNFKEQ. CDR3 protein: CASSQGQGARGYTF. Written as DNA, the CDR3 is TGTGCCAGCAGCCAAGGACAGGGGGCGCGAGGCTACACCTTC.

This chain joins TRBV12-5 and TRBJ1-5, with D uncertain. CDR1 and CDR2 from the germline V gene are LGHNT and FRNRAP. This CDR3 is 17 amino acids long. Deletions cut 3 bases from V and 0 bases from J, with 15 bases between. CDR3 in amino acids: CASGFSWRRYSNQPQHF. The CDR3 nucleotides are TGTGCTAGTGGTTTTTCGTGGCGGAGGTATAGCAATCAGCCCCAGCATTTT.

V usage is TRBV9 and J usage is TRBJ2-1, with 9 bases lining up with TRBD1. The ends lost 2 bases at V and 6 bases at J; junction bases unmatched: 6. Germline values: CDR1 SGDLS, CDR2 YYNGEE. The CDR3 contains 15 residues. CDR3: CASSVGGQGSNEQFF. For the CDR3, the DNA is TGTGCCAGCAGCGTTGGGGGACAGGGTAGCAATGAGCAGTTCTTC.

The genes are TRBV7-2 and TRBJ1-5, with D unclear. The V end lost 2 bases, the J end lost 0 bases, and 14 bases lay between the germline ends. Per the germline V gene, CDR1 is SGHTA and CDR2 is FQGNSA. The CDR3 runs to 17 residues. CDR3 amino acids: CASSLFGGRVSNQPQHF. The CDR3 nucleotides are TGTGCCAGCAGCTTATTCGGTGGGAGGGTTAGCAATCAGCCCCAGCATTTT.

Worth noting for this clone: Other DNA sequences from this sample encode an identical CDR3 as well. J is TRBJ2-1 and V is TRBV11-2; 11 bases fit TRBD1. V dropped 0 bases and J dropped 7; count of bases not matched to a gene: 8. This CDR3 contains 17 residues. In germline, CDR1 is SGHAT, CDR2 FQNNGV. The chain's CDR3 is CASSLDLDRGRRNEQFF. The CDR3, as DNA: TGTGCCAGCAGCTTAGATCTGGACAGGGGGCGCAGAAATGAGCAGTTCTTC.

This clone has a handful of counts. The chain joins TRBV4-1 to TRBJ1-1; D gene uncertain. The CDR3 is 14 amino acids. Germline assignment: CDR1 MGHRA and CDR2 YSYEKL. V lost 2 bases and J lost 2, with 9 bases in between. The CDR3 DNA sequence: TGCGCCAGCAGCCAAATGAAACTAAACACTGAAGCTTTCTTT. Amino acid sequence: CASSQMKLNTEAFF.

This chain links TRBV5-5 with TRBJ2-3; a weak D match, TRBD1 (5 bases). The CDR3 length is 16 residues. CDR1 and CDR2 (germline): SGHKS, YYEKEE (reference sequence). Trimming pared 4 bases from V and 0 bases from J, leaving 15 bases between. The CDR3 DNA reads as TGTGCCAGCAGCCTAATCGGACATCGGAGCACAGATACGCAGTATTTT. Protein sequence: CASSLIGHRSTDTQYF.

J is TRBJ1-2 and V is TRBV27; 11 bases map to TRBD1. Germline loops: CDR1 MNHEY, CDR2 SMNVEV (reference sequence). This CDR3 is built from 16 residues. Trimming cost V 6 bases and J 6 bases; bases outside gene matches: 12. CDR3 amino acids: CASRRNGVGQGDGYTF. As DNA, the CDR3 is TGTGCCAGCAGACGGAATGGGGTGGGACAGGGGGATGGCTACACCTTC.

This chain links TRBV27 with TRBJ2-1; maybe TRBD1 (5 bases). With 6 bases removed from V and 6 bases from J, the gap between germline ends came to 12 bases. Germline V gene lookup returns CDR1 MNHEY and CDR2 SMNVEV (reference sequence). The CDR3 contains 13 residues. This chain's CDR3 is CASSLDSFNEQFF. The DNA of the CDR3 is TGTGCCAGCAGCCTAGACAGTTTCAATGAGCAGTTCTTC.

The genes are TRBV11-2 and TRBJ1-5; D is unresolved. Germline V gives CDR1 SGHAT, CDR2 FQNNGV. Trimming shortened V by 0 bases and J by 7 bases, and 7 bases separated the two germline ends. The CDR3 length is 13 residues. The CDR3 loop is CASSLDPRQPQHF. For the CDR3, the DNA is TGTGCCAGCAGCTTAGATCCTCGGCAGCCCCAGCATTTT.

The CDR3 DNA reads as TGCAGCCTACGTGGCGGGGGAGAGACCCAGTACTTC. This sequence encodes CSLRGGGETQYF. J is TRBJ2-5 and V is TRBV29-1, with 7 bases fitting TRBD2. V lost 8 bases to trimming and J lost 4 bases; unmatched junction nucleotides: 7. Germline V lookup: CDR1 SQVTM, CDR2 ANQGSEA. The CDR3 covers 12 residues.

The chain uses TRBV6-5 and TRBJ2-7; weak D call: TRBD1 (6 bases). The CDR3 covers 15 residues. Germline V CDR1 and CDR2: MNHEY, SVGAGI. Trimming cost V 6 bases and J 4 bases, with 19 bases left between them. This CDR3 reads CASRHLQGIGYEQYF. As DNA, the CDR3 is TGTGCCAGCAGGCACTTACAGGGCATTGGGTACGAGCAGTACTTC.

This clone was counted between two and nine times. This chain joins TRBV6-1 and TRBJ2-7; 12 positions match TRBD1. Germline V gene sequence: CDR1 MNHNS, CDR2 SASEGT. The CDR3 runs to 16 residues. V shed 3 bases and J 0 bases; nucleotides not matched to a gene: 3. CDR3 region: CASSEPGQGASYEQYF. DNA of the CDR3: TGTGCCAGCAGTGAGCCGGGACAGGGGGCCTCCTACGAGCAGTACTTC.

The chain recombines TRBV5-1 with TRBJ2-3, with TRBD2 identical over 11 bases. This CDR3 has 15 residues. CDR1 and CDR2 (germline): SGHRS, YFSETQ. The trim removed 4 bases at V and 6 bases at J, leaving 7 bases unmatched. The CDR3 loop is CASSPVAGGQDTQYF. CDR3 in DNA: TGCGCCAGCAGCCCGGTAGCGGGGGGGCAGGATACGCAGTATTTT.

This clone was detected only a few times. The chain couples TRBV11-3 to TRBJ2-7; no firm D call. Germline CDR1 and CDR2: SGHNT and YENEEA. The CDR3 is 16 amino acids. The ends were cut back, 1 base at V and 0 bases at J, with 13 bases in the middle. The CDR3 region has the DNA TGTGCCAGCAGCTTAGGGTTCACGGTTAACTCCTACGAGCAGTACTTC. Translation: CASSLGFTVNSYEQYF.

The CDR3 here is CASSRTSGRGEETQYF. The CDR3 nucleotides are TGTGCCAGCAGCCGGACTAGCGGGAGAGGGGAAGAGACCCAGTACTTC. The V gene is TRBV5-4, the J gene TRBJ2-5; 13 bases line up with TRBD2. V dropped 4 bases and J dropped 3; count of bases not matched to a gene: 6. Germline values: CDR1 SGHNT, CDR2 YYREEE (reference sequence). CDR3 size: 16 residues. Full variable domain (outside the CDR3, taken from reference TRBV5-4 and TRBJ2-5): ETGVTQSPTHLIKTRGQQVTLRCSSQSGHNTVSWYQQALGQGPQFIFQYYREEENGRGNFPPRFSGLQFPNYSSELNVNALELDDSALYLCASSRTSGRGEETQYFGPGTRLLVL.

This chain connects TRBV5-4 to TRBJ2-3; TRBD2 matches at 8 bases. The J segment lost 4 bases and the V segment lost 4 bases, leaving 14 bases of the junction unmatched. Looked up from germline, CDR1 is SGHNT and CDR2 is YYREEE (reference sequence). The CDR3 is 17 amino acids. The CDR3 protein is CASSPRLGSGIADTQYF. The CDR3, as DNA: TGTGCCAGCAGCCCTCGATTGGGTAGCGGGATCGCAGATACGCAGTATTTT.

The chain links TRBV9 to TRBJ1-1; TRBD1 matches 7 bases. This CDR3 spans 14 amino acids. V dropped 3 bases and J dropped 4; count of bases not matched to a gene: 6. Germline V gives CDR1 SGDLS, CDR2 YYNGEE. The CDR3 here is CASSGQQGSTEAFF. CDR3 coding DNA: TGTGCCAGCAGCGGGCAACAGGGGAGCACTGAAGCTTTCTTT.

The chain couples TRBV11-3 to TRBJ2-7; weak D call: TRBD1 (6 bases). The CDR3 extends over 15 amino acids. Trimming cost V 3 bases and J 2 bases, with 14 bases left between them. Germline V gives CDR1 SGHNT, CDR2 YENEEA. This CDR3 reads CASSFLGAGPYEQYF. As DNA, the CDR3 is TGTGCCAGCAGCTTTCTGGGGGCTGGCCCCTACGAGCAGTACTTC.

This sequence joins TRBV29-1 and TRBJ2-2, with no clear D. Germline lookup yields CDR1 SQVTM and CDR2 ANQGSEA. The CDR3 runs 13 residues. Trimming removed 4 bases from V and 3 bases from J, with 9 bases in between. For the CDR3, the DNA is TGCAGCGTTGTTTTAGGAGACACCGGGGAGCTGTTTTTT. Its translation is CSVVLGDTGELFF.

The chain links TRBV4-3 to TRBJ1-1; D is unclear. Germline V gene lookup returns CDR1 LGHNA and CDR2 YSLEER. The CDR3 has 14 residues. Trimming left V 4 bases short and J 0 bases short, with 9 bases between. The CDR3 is CASSPGVVNTEAFF. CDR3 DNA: TGCGCCAGCAGCCCCGGGGTGGTGAACACTGAAGCTTTCTTT.

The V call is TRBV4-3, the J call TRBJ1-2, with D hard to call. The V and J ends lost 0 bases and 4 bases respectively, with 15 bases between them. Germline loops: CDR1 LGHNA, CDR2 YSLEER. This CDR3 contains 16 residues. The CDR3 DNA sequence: TGCGCCAGCAGCCAAGACCCGAGGCCCCGGGGCTATGGCTACACCTTC. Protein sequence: CASSQDPRPRGYGYTF.

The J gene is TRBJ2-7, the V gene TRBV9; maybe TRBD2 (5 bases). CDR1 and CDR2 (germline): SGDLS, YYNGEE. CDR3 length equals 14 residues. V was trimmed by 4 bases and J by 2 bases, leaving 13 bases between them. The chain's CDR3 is CASSPRAGPYEQYF. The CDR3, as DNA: TGTGCCAGCAGCCCCCGGGCGGGCCCCTACGAGCAGTACTTC.

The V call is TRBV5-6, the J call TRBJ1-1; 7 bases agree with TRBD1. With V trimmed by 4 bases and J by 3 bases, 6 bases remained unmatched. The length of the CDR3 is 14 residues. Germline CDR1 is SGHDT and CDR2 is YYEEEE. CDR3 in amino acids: CASSPGQLYTEAFF. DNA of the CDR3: TGTGCCAGCAGCCCGGGACAGCTATACACTGAAGCTTTCTTT.

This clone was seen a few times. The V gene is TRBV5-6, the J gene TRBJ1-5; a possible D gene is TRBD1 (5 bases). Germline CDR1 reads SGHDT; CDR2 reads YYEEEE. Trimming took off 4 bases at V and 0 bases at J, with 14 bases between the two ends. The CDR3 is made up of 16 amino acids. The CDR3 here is CASSGRGGGSNQPQHF. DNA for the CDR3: TGTGCCAGCAGCGGACGGGGGGGAGGTAGCAATCAGCCCCAGCATTTT.